The 4 T cell receptor beta chains given below trace back to one sample, sequenced in a study of blood T cell repertoires in COVID-19. Assay used: immunoSEQ multiplex PCR; TCRdb lists only in-frame clones, some missing. The table lists 290,000 or so clones, around 90% of them singletons. Specimen: PBMCs or T cells enriched from blood (not recorded which). The source is a woman between 25 and 40 years old who had recovered from COVID-19.

This clone was picked up one time. The chain recombines TRBV7-2 with TRBJ2-7, with TRBD1 matching over 8 bases. The CDR3 is 15 residues long. CDR1 is SGHTA, CDR2 FQGNSA, per germline. With V trimmed by 2 bases and J by 1 base, 4 bases remained unmatched. The CDR3 reads CASSLTGTGSYEQYF. The CDR3 coding sequence is TGTGCCAGCAGCTTAACCGGGACAGGATCCTACGAGCAGTACTTC.

This chain connects TRBV24-1 to TRBJ2-2; 10 bases fit TRBD1. V shed 3 bases and J 6 bases; nucleotides not matched to a gene: 3. Germline V gene sequence: CDR1 KGHDR, CDR2 SFDVKD. This CDR3 is 15 amino acids long. DNA for the CDR3: TGTGCCACCAGTGATGTAGGACAGGGGGCCGGGGAGCTGTTTTTT. Translated: CATSDVGQGAGELFF.

The chain carries TRBV11-2 and TRBJ2-3; 8 bases are a match to TRBD2. J lost 4 bases, V lost 1 base, and 16 bases had no gene match. The CDR3 is 19 amino acids. The germline V gene has CDR1 SGHAT and CDR2 FQNNGV. CDR3 DNA sequence: TGTGCCAGCAGCTTAGTTGTGGCGGGAGGAGGAGGAATCTCAGATACGCAGTATTTT. It encodes CASSLVVAGGGGISDTQYF.

V and J are TRBV19 and TRBJ1-5; 8 nucleotides agree with TRBD1. This CDR3 contains 15 residues. Trimming removed 2 bases from V and 4 bases from J; junction bases left unmatched: 4. Germline loops: CDR1 LNHDA, CDR2 SQIVND (reference sequence). Here the CDR3 DNA reads TGTGCCAGTAGTATAAGGGACAGGCAGAATCAGCCCCAGCATTTT. This gives the protein CASSIRDRQNQPQHF.